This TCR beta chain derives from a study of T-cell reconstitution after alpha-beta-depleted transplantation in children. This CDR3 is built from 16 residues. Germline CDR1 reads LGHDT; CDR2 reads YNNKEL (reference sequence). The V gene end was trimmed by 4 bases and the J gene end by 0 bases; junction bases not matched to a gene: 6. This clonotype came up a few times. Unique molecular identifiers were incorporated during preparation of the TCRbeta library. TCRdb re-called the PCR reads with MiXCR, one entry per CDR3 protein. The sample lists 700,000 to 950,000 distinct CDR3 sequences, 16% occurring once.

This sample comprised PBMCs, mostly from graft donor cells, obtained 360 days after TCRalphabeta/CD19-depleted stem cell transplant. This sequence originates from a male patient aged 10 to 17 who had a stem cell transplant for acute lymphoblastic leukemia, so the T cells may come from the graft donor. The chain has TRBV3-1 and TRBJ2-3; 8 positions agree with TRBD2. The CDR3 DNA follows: TGTGCCAGCAGCCTCATTAGCGGGGTTAGCACAGATACGCAGTATTTT. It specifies CASSLISGVSTDTQYF.